This passage covers 28 T cell receptor beta chains from one sample sequenced in a study of blood T cell repertoires in COVID-19. Clones were read by immunoSEQ multiplex PCR, and TCRdb kept only the in-frame ones, dropping some. The sample yields about 52,000 clones, around 86% seen once. The source material was peripheral blood. The receptors were gathered from a man aged 65 to 79 with active COVID-19.

CDR3 DNA sequence: TGTGCCAGCAGCGTAGACAGGGGGGGCACTGGAAACACCATATATTTT. Protein: CASSVDRGGTGNTIYF. The gene calls are TRBV9 and TRBJ1-3; 8 nucleotides align to TRBD1. V lost 0 bases to trimming and J lost 2 bases; unmatched junction nucleotides: 4. The germline V gene has CDR1 SGDLS and CDR2 YYNGEE. The CDR3 extends over 16 amino acids. Full variable domain (rest looked up from reference TRBV9 and TRBJ1-3): DSGVTQTPKHLITATGQRVTLRCSPRSGDLSVYWYQQSLDQGLQFLIQYYNGEERAKGNILERFSAQQFPDLHSELNLSSLELGDSALYFCASSVDRGGTGNTIYFGEGSWLTVV.

The CDR3 DNA sequence: TGTGCCAGCAGTAGGAGACAGAATTCACCCCTCCACTTT. It is translated as CASSRRQNSPLHF. The J gene is TRBJ1-6, the V gene TRBV6-2 or TRBV6-3; D is possibly TRBD1 (5 bases). V was pared by 5 bases and J by 7 bases, with 9 bases between. This CDR3 comprises 13 residues. Germline CDR1 reads MNHEY; CDR2 reads SVGEGT.

The CDR3 reads CASSTKAGGHSYEQYF. CDR3 nucleotide sequence: TGTGCCAGCAGCACAAAAGCGGGGGGACACTCCTACGAGCAGTACTTC. The rearrangement joins TRBV5-7 to TRBJ2-7; 9 bases align to TRBD2. TRBV5-7 is reported as an ORF; its role is uncertain. Trimming removed 4 bases from V and 0 bases from J; junction bases left unmatched: 8. CDR3 length: 16 residues.

The chain couples TRBV5-1 to TRBJ2-1, with D unclear. Trimming cost V 1 base and J 7 bases, with 6 bases left between them. The germline V gene has CDR1 SGHRS and CDR2 YFSETQ. This CDR3 comprises 12 residues. CDR3 amino acids: CASSLMTNEQFF. The CDR3 nucleotides read TGCGCCAGCAGCTTGATGACTAATGAGCAGTTCTTC.

The V call is TRBV5-4, the J call TRBJ1-2; possible D gene TRBD1, 5 bases. Between the trimmed V and J ends, which lost 1 base and 3 bases, there was a span of 10 bases. Per germline, CDR1 SGHNT and CDR2 YYREEE (reference sequence). The CDR3 consists of 14 residues. The CDR3 DNA follows: TGTGCCAGCAGCTTGATTGGGGCTGACTATGGCTACACCTTC. Residues: CASSLIGADYGYTF.

This rearrangement joins TRBV7-3 to TRBJ2-1; D gene ambiguous. Trimming removed 5 bases at V and 6 bases at J, with 11 bases between. From germline, CDR1 is SGHTA and CDR2 FQGTGA. CDR3 length: 13 residues. The CDR3: CASSSAVGNEQFF. CDR3 bases: TGTGCCAGCAGCAGCGCGGTGGGCAATGAGCAGTTCTTC.

CDR3 sequence (DNA): TGTGCCAGCAGTTTCCGGGACACAGATACGCAGTATTTT. Translating it yields CASSFRDTDTQYF. This chain links TRBV12-3 or TRBV12-4 with TRBJ2-3, with a weak D call TRBD2 (5 bases). This CDR3 region has 13 residues. Trimming left V 3 bases short and J 2 bases short, with 6 bases between.

This chain joins TRBV7-2 and TRBJ1-2; 8 bases map to TRBD1. J was trimmed by 2 bases and V by 2 bases; bases with no gene match: 1. This CDR3 contains 14 residues. Germline assignment: CDR1 SGHTA and CDR2 FQGNSA. Here the CDR3 DNA reads TGTGCCAGCAGCTTACAGGGGGCGAACTATGGCTACACCTTC. Translating gives CASSLQGANYGYTF. The variable domain in full, with the rest retrieved from reference TRBV7-2 and TRBJ1-2, is GAGVSQSPSNKVTEKGKDVELRCDPISGHTALYWYRQSLGQGLEFLIYFQGNSAPDKSGLPSDRFSAERTGGSVSTLTIQRTQQEDSAVYLCASSLQGANYGYTFGSGTRLTVV.

The gene calls are TRBV28 and TRBJ1-5; D possibly corresponds to TRBD1 (6 bases). Germline lookup yields CDR1 MDHEN and CDR2 SYDVKM. This CDR3 is built from 14 residues. Trimming pared 7 bases from V and 4 bases from J, leaving 14 bases between. CDR3 sequence: CASIGQMGNQPQHF. For the CDR3, the DNA is TGTGCCAGCATTGGACAGATGGGTAATCAGCCCCAGCATTTT.

This clone was observed a handful of times. CDR3 in amino acids: CASTLQGDYGYTF. DNA for the CDR3: TGTGCCAGCACCCTCCAGGGGGACTATGGCTACACCTTC. This chain connects TRBV28 to TRBJ1-2; 7 bases map to TRBD1. Germline V gene lookup returns CDR1 MDHEN and CDR2 SYDVKM. V shed 7 bases and J 3 bases; nucleotides not matched to a gene: 5. This CDR3 spans 13 amino acids.

V usage is TRBV7-2 and J usage is TRBJ1-2; D gene uncertain. Germline V gene lookup returns CDR1 SGHTA and CDR2 FQGNSA. The CDR3 runs 13 residues. Between the trimmed V and J ends, which lost 5 bases and 1 base, there was a span of 8 bases. CDR3 sequence reads: CASSPDVNYGYTF. In DNA form, the CDR3 reads TGTGCCAGCAGCCCAGATGTTAACTATGGCTACACCTTC.

The rearrangement uses TRBV19 and TRBJ2-7; 8 nucleotides match TRBD1. J gave up 4 bases and V 2 bases, and 7 bases lay outside the gene matches. The germline V gene encodes CDR1 LNHDA and CDR2 SQIVND (reference sequence). The CDR3 loop spans 15 amino acids. The CDR3 reads CASSIQGATQYEQYF. CDR3 nucleotides: TGTGCCAGTAGTATACAGGGGGCGACTCAATACGAGCAGTACTTC.

The V gene is TRBV10-3, the J gene TRBJ2-7; 8 bases match TRBD1. The V gene's germline CDR1 is ENHRY and CDR2 SYGVKD. V shed 5 bases, J shed 5 bases, and the junction held 2 bases outside the gene matches. There are 12 residues in the CDR3. The CDR3 sequence: CAISPTGDEQYF. The CDR3 nucleotides read TGTGCCATCAGTCCGACAGGGGACGAGCAGTACTTC.

The chain employs TRBV4-1 and TRBJ1-6, with 7 bases that match TRBD1. This CDR3 comprises 19 residues. The V gene's germline CDR1 is MGHRA and CDR2 YSYEKL. J was trimmed by 11 bases and V by 1 base; bases with no gene match: 20. CDR3 sequence reads: CASSQVPSQQGSLGPPLHF. The CDR3 coding sequence is TGCGCCAGCAGCCAAGTCCCAAGCCAACAGGGGTCCCTAGGTCCACCCCTCCACTTT.

With regard to this clone: The identical CDR3 is also encoded by other nucleotide sequences in the sample. The chain uses TRBV6-5 and TRBJ2-3; TRBD2 matches 9 bases. The CDR3 covers 14 residues. V was pared by 6 bases and J by 0 bases, with 1 base of the junction left unmatched. CDR1 MNHEY and CDR2 SVGAGI come from the germline V gene. DNA of the CDR3: TGTGCCAGCAGGCTAGCGGGGAGCACAGATACGCAGTATTTT. It codes for CASRLAGSTDTQYF.

V is TRBV13 and J is TRBJ1-3; no clear D gene. The CDR3 loop spans 15 amino acids. Germline loops: CDR1 PRHDT, CDR2 FYEKMQ (reference sequence). Trimming pared 5 bases from V and 4 bases from J, leaving 15 bases between. The CDR3 DNA follows: TGTGCCAGCAGCCTCCTCGGGATCTCAGGAAACACCATATATTTT. As protein: CASSLLGISGNTIYF.

V and J are TRBV5-8 and TRBJ2-5, with 9 bases identical to TRBD1. CDR1 SGHTS and CDR2 YDEGEE come from the germline V gene. The CDR3 consists of 15 residues. V lost 4 bases, J lost 4 bases, and 8 bases stayed unmatched. The CDR3 loop reads CASSTGQGGRETQYF. CDR3 coding DNA: TGTGCCAGCAGCACGGGACAGGGAGGGAGAGAGACCCAGTACTTC.

This chain links TRBV2 with TRBJ2-7; possibly TRBD1 for D (6 bases). Germline lookup yields CDR1 SNHLY and CDR2 FYNNEI. The ends were cut back, 7 bases at V and 1 base at J, with 14 bases in the middle. The CDR3 consists of 14 residues. The CDR3: CASITGTPSYEQYF. In DNA, the CDR3 is TGTGCCAGCATTACAGGGACGCCGTCCTACGAGCAGTACTTC.

This clone was detected only a few times. Other DNA sequences in the same sample also yield this CDR3. The chain links TRBV5-6 to TRBJ2-1, with 9 bases lining up with TRBD2. The V gene end was trimmed by 0 bases and the J gene end by 7 bases; junction bases not matched to a gene: 5. The CDR3 is 15 amino acids. In germline, CDR1 is SGHDT, CDR2 YYEEEE. Here the CDR3 reads CASSLGRGGRNEQFF. The CDR3 coding sequence is TGTGCCAGCAGCTTGGGGCGGGGGGGCCGGAATGAGCAGTTCTTC.

The chain joins TRBV15 to TRBJ2-2; a possible D gene is TRBD1 (6 bases). With 4 bases removed from V and 1 base from J, the gap between germline ends came to 13 bases. The germline V gene has CDR1 LNHNV and CDR2 YYDKDF (reference sequence). The CDR3 spans 16 residues. CDR3: CATSTRGAGNTGELFF. The DNA for the CDR3 is TGTGCCACCAGCACCAGGGGCGCGGGGAACACCGGGGAGCTGTTTTTT.

The J gene is TRBJ2-2, the V gene TRBV29-1; the D gene is possibly TRBD1 (5 bases). Germline CDR1 SQVTM, CDR2 ANQGSEA. V lost 3 bases and J lost 5, with 13 bases in between. The CDR3 length is 14 residues. The CDR3 DNA reads as TGCAGCGTTGAGACCAGGGCGATGACCGGGGAGCTGTTTTTT. Translating it yields CSVETRAMTGELFF.

V and J are TRBV19 and TRBJ2-2; TRBD1 matches 7 bases. Trimming took 7 bases from V and 5 from J; bases not matched to a gene: 10. This CDR3 region has 15 residues. CDR1 LNHDA and CDR2 SQIVND come from the germline V gene (reference sequence). Here the CDR3 reads CASNMGDRPTGELFF. The CDR3, as DNA: TGTGCCAGTAATATGGGGGACAGACCTACCGGGGAGCTGTTTTTT.

The chain links TRBV11-2 to TRBJ2-3; D remains unclear. Between the trimmed V and J ends, which lost 5 bases and 2 bases, there was a span of 17 bases. From germline, CDR1 is SGHAT and CDR2 FQNNGV. The CDR3 has 16 amino acids. CDR3 coding DNA: TGTGCCAGCAGCCCCCTGGCGGCTTTAAACACAGATACGCAGTATTTT. This gives the protein CASSPLAALNTDTQYF.

The rearrangement uses TRBV9 and TRBJ1-2, with a weak D call TRBD1 (5 bases). V gave up 4 bases and J gave up 4 bases, with 11 bases separating them. The germline gives CDR1 SGDLS, CDR2 YYNGEE. The CDR3 sequence is 13 residues long. The CDR3 coding sequence is TGTGCCAGCAGCCCTCAGGGTGGCTATGGCTACACCTTC. This encodes CASSPQGGYGYTF.

This chain links TRBV3-1 (or the pseudogene TRBV3-2) with TRBJ1-2; D is undetermined. V lost 2 bases, J lost 4 bases, and 11 bases lay in between. The CDR3 loop spans 14 amino acids. CDR1 is LGHDT, CDR2 YNNKEL, per germline (reference sequence). The CDR3 region has the DNA TGTGCCAGCAGCCAAAGTACAGCTCTCTATGGCTACACCTTC. This gives the protein CASSQSTALYGYTF.

This rearrangement joins TRBV27 to TRBJ2-1; D remains ambiguous. The germline CDR1 and CDR2 sequences are MNHEY and SMNVEV (reference sequence). The V and J ends lost 6 bases and 8 bases respectively, with 14 bases between them. There are 13 residues in the CDR3. CDR3 protein: CASSVTPQDEQFF. The CDR3 DNA sequence: TGTGCCAGCAGCGTGACCCCTCAGGATGAGCAGTTCTTC.

V is TRBV5-1 and J is TRBJ2-3, with 8 nucleotides matching TRBD1. Trimming removed 0 bases from V and 0 bases from J; junction bases left unmatched: 3. The CDR3 runs to 16 residues. The germline gives CDR1 SGHRS, CDR2 YFSETQ. In DNA, the CDR3 is TGCGCCAGCAGCTTGGCGGGACAGGAGAGCACAGATACGCAGTATTTT. This sequence encodes CASSLAGQESTDTQYF.

The chain combines TRBV9 with TRBJ1-2, with D maybe TRBD1 (5 bases). CDR1 SGDLS and CDR2 YYNGEE come from the germline V gene. V dropped 3 bases and J dropped 4 bases, with 13 bases sitting between them. This CDR3 is built from 14 residues. The CDR3 loop is CASSGPGGIYGYTF. The DNA for the CDR3 is TGTGCCAGCAGCGGCCCGGGGGGGATCTATGGCTACACCTTC.